The TCR beta chain under discussion was sequenced for a study of OX40 agonist ivuxolimab in advanced cancers. Study-wide results and limits: At 0.1-3.0 mg/kg, partial responders had clonal expansion among the lowest observed.

Repertoires were generated with immunoSEQ multiplex PCR, while TCRdb's copy carries only in-frame clones and drops some. This repertoire shows nearly 90,000 clones, around 87% found once; its top ten account for 1.5% to 2%. As for this clone: Its target is not known.

The CDR3 sequence is 14 residues long. The germline V gene encodes CDR1 MNHEY and CDR2 SVGAGI. Trimming stripped 2 bases from V and 4 bases from J, with 9 bases between. This rearrangement joins TRBV6-5 to TRBJ2-1; TRBD1 or TRBD2 may be the D gene (5 bases each). This sequence was found in an adult with an advanced solid tumor such as melanoma, head and neck, liver or kidney cancer. The specimen was CD4+ or CD8+ T cells sorted from blood, collected in a trial of the OX40 agonist ivuxolimab. The CDR3 DNA reads as TGTGCCAGCAGTTACCGGGACGGGTACAATGAGCAGTTCTTC. Protein: CASSYRDGYNEQFF.